These 11 T cell receptor beta chains originate from one sample sequenced in a study of read filtering for tumor transcriptome and immune sequencing (TCRdb year 2020). Data came from an Illumina HiSeq 4000. TCR libraries were constructed from roughly 360 ng RNA using the Immunoverse kit, and molecular barcoded adaptors covering alpha/delta and beta/gamma chains were employed. Through fastp at Q25 and MiXCR, TCRdb rebuilt clones from the public reads, retaining in-frame beta chains. One record per CDR3 amino acid sequence lists the most common genes and DNA. In this sample the table shows over 50,000 distinct CDR3 sequences, roughly 19% of which occur a single time. The ten largest make up over 12% of the sample. The sequenced sample was a population of CD138-negative cells sorted from bone marrow. Read against the paper, the sample's cell subset or site label means: bone marrow mononuclear cells depleted of CD138+ plasma/myeloma cells by negative magnetic selection. The receptors originated from a donor aged 40 or older with multiple myeloma.

This clonotype has at least ten counts. The rearrangement joins TRBV4-2 to TRBJ2-3; D might be TRBD2 (6 bases). The CDR3 runs to 15 residues. V gave up 3 bases and J gave up 4 bases, with 14 bases separating them. Per germline, CDR1 LGHNA and CDR2 YNFKEQ. The CDR3 loop is CASSHSYGEADTQYF. The CDR3 nucleotides read TGTGCCAGCAGCCACTCCTATGGGGAGGCAGATACGCAGTATTTT.

J is TRBJ2-3 and V is TRBV7-2; unclear D gene. CDR1 and CDR2 from the germline V gene are SGHTA and FQGNSA. The CDR3 extends over 14 amino acids. The V end was cut by 4 bases, the J end by 0 bases, with 8 bases between. Here the CDR3 reads CASSSGYSTDTQYF. The CDR3, as DNA: TGTGCCAGCAGCTCAGGTTATAGCACAGATACGCAGTATTTT.

With respect to this clonotype: A read error may be the cause here, since a much bigger clone is one base away. The DNA for the CDR3 is TGTGCCAGCAGTTTGATTTCGGGGATGAAAGGTGGGGCCAACGACCTGACTTTC. Protein sequence: CASSLISGMKGGANDLTF. The rearrangement links TRBV27 to TRBJ2-6; perhaps D is TRBD1 or TRBD2 (5 bases each). The CDR3 has 18 amino acids. The V gene's germline CDR1 is MNHEY and CDR2 SMNVEV (reference sequence).

This clonotype has a count of ten or more. V is TRBV5-1 and J is TRBJ2-7, with D unresolved. The CDR3 length is 16 residues. Trimming stripped 0 bases from V and 2 bases from J, with 15 bases between. Germline CDR1 SGHRS, CDR2 YFSETQ. The CDR3 region has the DNA TGCGCCAGCAGCTTGGACAGCTTAACCACCACCTACGAGCAGTACTTC. Its protein is CASSLDSLTTTYEQYF.

This clonotype occurred many times. This may stem from a read error, because a much larger clone lies one nucleotide away. This chain joins TRBV6-4 and TRBJ2-1, with 10 bases aligning to TRBD2. The CDR3 contains 14 residues. V dropped 5 bases and J dropped 4; count of bases not matched to a gene: 2. Germline-derived CDR1 and CDR2 are MRHNA and SNTAGT. CDR3 loop: CASSTLAGYNEQFF. In DNA, the CDR3 is TGTGCCAGCAGTACACTAGCGGGGTACAATGAGCAGTTCTTC.

This clonotype was observed at least ten times. The V gene is TRBV7-2, the J gene TRBJ1-4; the D gene is possibly TRBD1 (5 bases). CDR3 length: 15 residues. V dropped 1 base and J dropped 3 bases, with 9 bases sitting between them. Germline lookup yields CDR1 SGHTA and CDR2 FQGNSA. The CDR3 reads CASSLGGASNEKLFF. The CDR3 region has the DNA TGTGCCAGCAGCTTAGGGGGCGCATCTAATGAAAAACTGTTTTTT.

This chain links TRBV5-6 with TRBJ2-2, with a possible D match to TRBD2 (6 bases). CDR3 length equals 15 residues. With 4 bases removed from V and 4 bases from J, the gap between germline ends came to 14 bases. Looked up from germline, CDR1 is SGHDT and CDR2 is YYEEEE. This CDR3 is CASSPTGEITGELFF. In DNA, the CDR3 is TGTGCCAGCAGCCCGACGGGGGAGATCACCGGGGAGCTGTTTTTT.

This clonotype was observed at least ten times. This chain connects TRBV11-3 to TRBJ2-2; D is ambiguous. Germline V gene sequence: CDR1 SGHNT, CDR2 YENEEA. V was pared by 5 bases and J by 6 bases, with 10 bases between. The CDR3 runs to 13 residues. CDR3 sequence (DNA): TGTGCCAGCAGCGGGCGGATGGCCGGGGAGCTGTTTTTT. It translates to CASSGRMAGELFF.

This clonotype was recorded a few times. The chain recombines TRBV7-2 with TRBJ2-3; D is uncertain. The ends were cut back, 1 base at V and 7 bases at J, with 18 bases in the middle. Germline CDR1 SGHTA, CDR2 FQGNSA. This CDR3 comprises 16 residues. In DNA, the CDR3 is TGTGCCAGCAGCTTAGGTCTTACGGCAGCCGAAAATACGCAGTATTTT. Its protein product is CASSLGLTAAENTQYF.

This clonotype appeared many times. The chain carries TRBV6-5 and TRBJ2-5; possible D gene TRBD1, 6 bases. Germline V gene sequence: CDR1 MNHEY, CDR2 SVGAGI. The V gene lost 7 bases and the J gene lost 1 base, with 16 bases spanning the gap. CDR3 size: 15 residues. CDR3: CASIKKGHFQETQYF. In DNA, the CDR3 is TGTGCCAGCATTAAGAAGGGACACTTCCAAGAGACCCAGTACTTC.

This clonotype has ten or more counts. The chain employs TRBV28 and TRBJ1-4; possible D gene TRBD1, 5 bases. This CDR3 spans 14 amino acids. Germline assignment: CDR1 MDHEN and CDR2 SYDVKM. Deletions cut 7 bases from V and 8 bases from J, with 17 bases between. CDR3 nucleotide sequence: TGTGCCAGCATCCCGGCCAGGGTTGGCGAAAAACTGTTTTTT. Translating it yields CASIPARVGEKLFF.